A single sample is the source of the 23 T cell receptor beta chains below, sequenced in a study of lymphopenia after photon versus proton radiotherapy (dated by TCRdb to the late 2010s). Library generation was performed with the immunoSEQ multiplex PCR assay. The clones in this table, taken by TCRdb from immuneACCESS, are in-frame only. Not every clone is retained; where verified, under half of the shortfall comes from an unresolved V gene, and the cause of the rest is unknown. The sample table contains tens of thousands of clones; only one count was recorded for 92% of them. In total, the top ten clones hold around 10% of the sample. Sequencing was performed on peripheral blood, taken from a patient treated with proton-based radiotherapy. Receptor source: an older woman with pancreatic cancer. Some clones in this sample may be carry-over from other donors' samples.

The rearrangement uses TRBV28 and TRBJ1-4; possible D gene TRBD1, 5 bases. CDR1 is MDHEN, CDR2 SYDVKM, per germline. V was cut by 5 bases and J by 4 bases, with 14 bases left in between. The CDR3 has 15 amino acids. The chain's CDR3 is CASSPSDTHNEKLFF. The CDR3 DNA is TGTGCCAGCAGTCCCTCGGACACGCATAATGAAAAACTGTTTTTT.

DNA for the CDR3: TGTGCCAGCAGCATACAGGGATCTGGAAACACCATATATTTT. It encodes CASSIQGSGNTIYF. The chain uses TRBV5-4 and TRBJ1-3; D is possibly TRBD1 (6 bases). Germline assignment: CDR1 SGHNT and CDR2 YYREEE (reference sequence). This CDR3 is 14 amino acids long. V lost 4 bases and J lost 1, with 9 bases in between.

The chain joins TRBV2 to TRBJ2-2; 9 bases line up with TRBD1. The germline CDR1 and CDR2 sequences are SNHLY and FYNNEI. J was trimmed by 7 bases and V by 8 bases; bases with no gene match: 5. The CDR3 spans 13 residues. The CDR3 nucleotides are TGTGCCAGCCGGGGACAGGGAAACGGGGAGCTGTTTTTT. As protein: CASRGQGNGELFF.

V is TRBV15 and J is TRBJ2-1, with TRBD2 matching over 7 bases. Trimming cost V 3 bases and J 5 bases; bases outside gene matches: 10. Germline values: CDR1 LNHNV, CDR2 YYDKDF (reference sequence). The CDR3 loop spans 16 amino acids. The CDR3: CATSRSPGLLNNEQFF. CDR3 DNA: TGTGCCACCAGCAGGTCACCGGGACTACTAAACAATGAGCAGTTCTTC.

This chain uses TRBV28 with TRBJ1-5, with D possibly matching TRBD1 (5 bases). V shed 3 bases and J shed 2 bases, with 11 bases lying between them. The CDR3 runs to 15 residues. In germline, CDR1 is MDHEN, CDR2 SYDVKM. CDR3 coding DNA: TGTGCCAGCAGTTTCGGGGGGAGAGGCAATCAGCCCCAGCATTTT. This translates into CASSFGGRGNQPQHF. The complete variable domain, with remaining parts taken from reference TRBV28 and TRBJ1-5, reads DVKVTQSSRYLVKRTGEKVFLECVQDMDHENMFWYRQDPGLGLRLIYFSYDVKMKEKGDIPEGYSVSREKKERFSLILESASTNQTSMYLCASSFGGRGNQPQHFGDGTRLSIL.

The count of this clone is one. This chain connects TRBV28 to TRBJ2-1; 8 bases map to TRBD2. Germline V gives CDR1 MDHEN, CDR2 SYDVKM. V lost 7 bases and J lost 9; bases outside the gene matches: 14. The CDR3 runs 15 residues. CDR3 sequence reads: CASTPGTRRVGEQFF. DNA of the CDR3: TGTGCCAGCACCCCCGGGACTAGAAGGGTTGGTGAGCAGTTCTTC. The full variable domain, its missing parts supplied by reference TRBV28 and TRBJ2-1, is DVKVTQSSRYLVKRTGEKVFLECVQDMDHENMFWYRQDPGLGLRLIYFSYDVKMKEKGDIPEGYSVSREKKERFSLILESASTNQTSMYLCASTPGTRRVGEQFFGPGTRLTVL.

The chain employs TRBV19 and TRBJ2-1, with TRBD2 matching 13 bases. CDR1 is LNHDA and CDR2 is SQIVND in the germline V gene (reference sequence). V lost 7 bases to trimming and J lost 8 bases; unmatched junction nucleotides: 5. This CDR3 comprises 14 residues. CDR3 sequence (DNA): TGTGCCAGTACCCGGACTAGCGGGAGCTATGAGCAGTTCTTC. This sequence encodes CASTRTSGSYEQFF.

The chain joins TRBV11-2 to TRBJ1-1; 7 bases align to TRBD1. In germline, CDR1 is SGHAT, CDR2 FQNNGV. This CDR3 has 12 residues. Trimming at V came to 5 bases and at J to 11 bases, leaving 8 bases not matched to a gene. The CDR3 DNA sequence: TGTGCCAGCAGCCAGCGGACAGGTACGGCTTTCTTT. Translation gives CASSQRTGTAFF.

The chain recombines TRBV6-1 with TRBJ2-1; no clear D gene. V lost 2 bases to trimming and J lost 6 bases, with 14 bases between them. The CDR3 totals 15 residues. CDR1 is MNHNS and CDR2 is SASEGT in the germline V gene. The CDR3 region is CASSEQETTRNEQFF. CDR3 in DNA: TGTGCCAGCAGTGAACAGGAGACAACTCGCAATGAGCAGTTCTTC.

The chain employs TRBV30 and TRBJ1-3; D unresolved. Trimming took off 0 bases at V and 0 bases at J, with 6 bases between the two ends. CDR3 length: 14 amino acids. In germline, CDR1 is GTSNPN, CDR2 SVGIG (reference sequence). This CDR3 is CAWSVFGSGNTIYF. The CDR3 DNA follows: TGTGCCTGGAGTGTTTTTGGCTCTGGAAACACCATATATTTT. The full variable domain, with the rest looked up from reference TRBV30 and TRBJ1-3, is SQTIHQWPATLVQPVGSPLSLECTVEGTSNPNLYWYRQAAGRGLQLLFYSVGIGQISSEVPQNLSASRPQDRQFILSSKKLLLSDSGFYLCAWSVFGSGNTIYFGEGSWLTVV.

This chain joins TRBV6-6 and TRBJ1-3, with TRBD1 as a possible D gene (6 bases). V was cut by 4 bases and J by 2 bases, with 12 bases left in between. Germline lookup yields CDR1 MNHNY and CDR2 SVGAGI (reference sequence). The length of the CDR3 is 15 residues. The CDR3 nucleotides read TGTGCCAGCAGTTCCTCCGGGACAACTGGAAACACCATATATTTT. Translating gives CASSSSGTTGNTIYF.

The rearrangement uses TRBV5-1 and TRBJ1-4, with 9 bases identical to TRBD1. The germline gives CDR1 SGHRS, CDR2 YFSETQ. There are 15 residues in the CDR3. V lost 9 bases to trimming and J lost 4 bases; unmatched junction nucleotides: 10. DNA of the CDR3: TGCGCCACCTCGGGACAGGGCAGTAATAATGAAAAACTGTTTTTT. This gives the protein CATSGQGSNNEKLFF.

The gene calls are TRBV29-1 and TRBJ1-1; 7 bases align to TRBD1. The CDR3 has 14 amino acids. Germline CDR1 and CDR2: SQVTM and ANQGSEA. J lost 1 base, V lost 6 bases, and 8 bases had no gene match. The CDR3, as DNA: TGCAGCGTCTCCGGGACAGCCGGGAACACTGAAGCTTTCTTT. Residues: CSVSGTAGNTEAFF.

The chain couples TRBV28 to TRBJ1-2, with a tentative D call TRBD1 (5 bases). Trimming took off 3 bases at V and 8 bases at J, with 13 bases between the two ends. CDR1 is MDHEN and CDR2 is SYDVKM in the germline V gene. This CDR3 is 13 amino acids long. CDR3 protein: CASSLGPGLGYTF. The CDR3 coding sequence is TGTGCCAGCAGTTTGGGGCCAGGCCTCGGCTACACCTTC.

The genes are TRBV4-3 and TRBJ2-2, with 9 positions matching TRBD2. The CDR3 totals 17 residues. V gave up 0 bases and J gave up 5 bases; unmatched junction bases: 7. In germline, CDR1 is LGHNA, CDR2 YSLEER. In DNA, the CDR3 is TGCGCCAGCAGCCAAGACCTGCTAGCGGGACGAACCGGGGAGCTGTTTTTT. Amino acids: CASSQDLLAGRTGELFF.

The chain uses TRBV30 and TRBJ1-1; TRBD1 aligns across 8 bases. The V gene's germline CDR1 is GTSNPN and CDR2 SVGIG (reference sequence). V was clipped by 2 bases and J by 11 bases; unmatched bases: 10. The CDR3 contains 13 residues. The chain's CDR3 is CAWSPFGRGPAFF. The CDR3 DNA follows: TGTGCCTGGAGTCCGTTCGGCAGGGGGCCGGCTTTCTTT.

This clone was counted a single time. V and J are TRBV4-2 and TRBJ1-2, with a possible D match to TRBD1 (6 bases). CDR3 length: 13 residues. V was shortened by 4 bases and J by 4 bases, with 10 bases between the two germline ends. Germline assignment: CDR1 LGHNA and CDR2 YNFKEQ. The chain's CDR3 is CASSPTTGYGYTF. The CDR3 DNA sequence: TGTGCCAGCAGCCCCACGACAGGCTATGGCTACACCTTC.

The rearrangement uses TRBV7-9 and TRBJ1-2; D gene unclear. There are 13 residues in the CDR3. CDR1 SEHNR and CDR2 FQNEAQ come from the germline V gene (reference sequence). Trimming took 2 bases from V and 4 from J, leaving 8 bases between them. The CDR3 nucleotides are TGTGCCAGCAGCTTATCCCAAGGCTATGGCTACACCTTC. This translates into CASSLSQGYGYTF. Complete variable domain (other parts from reference TRBV7-9 and TRBJ1-2): DTGVSQNPRHKITKRGQNVTFRCDPISEHNRLYWYRQTLGQGPEFLTYFQNEAQLEKSRLLSDRFSAERPKGSFSTLEIQRTEQGDSAMYLCASSLSQGYGYTFGSGTRLTVV.

This rearrangement joins TRBV9 to TRBJ2-7; D may be TRBD1 or TRBD2 (5 bases each). The V gene's germline CDR1 is SGDLS and CDR2 YYNGEE. V was trimmed by 2 bases and J by 6 bases, leaving 12 bases between them. This CDR3 is built from 13 residues. In DNA, the CDR3 is TGTGCCAGCAGCGTCCAGGGACGGGGCGAGCAGTACTTC. It encodes CASSVQGRGEQYF.

The V and J genes are TRBV27 and TRBJ2-7, with 9 positions matching TRBD2. Germline CDR1 MNHEY, CDR2 SMNVEV (reference sequence). The CDR3 extends over 15 amino acids. V was pared by 7 bases and J by 1 base, with 8 bases of the junction left unmatched. CDR3 nucleotides: TGTGCCAGCAAAGTCGGGACTAGCCGTTCCTACGAGCAGTACTTC. Its translation: CASKVGTSRSYEQYF.

CDR3 sequence (DNA): TGTGCCAGCAGTTACTCTCGGGACAGGTCTATTGGCTACACCTTC. It yields the protein CASSYSRDRSIGYTF. The V and J genes are TRBV6-5 and TRBJ1-2; 8 bases fit TRBD1. The CDR3 sequence is 15 residues long. Looked up from germline, CDR1 is MNHEY and CDR2 is SVGAGI. J was trimmed by 7 bases and V by 0 bases; bases with no gene match: 7.

The gene calls are TRBV6-1 and TRBJ2-7, with 10 bases that match TRBD1. Germline V gene sequence: CDR1 MNHNS, CDR2 SASEGT. The junction had 10 bases not matched to a gene; V was cut back by 5 bases and J by 6 bases. This CDR3 is 15 amino acids long. This CDR3 reads CASSPTGGARAEQYF. The DNA for the CDR3 is TGTGCCAGCAGTCCGACAGGGGGCGCCAGGGCCGAGCAGTACTTC.

Relative to its sample, this clone is large. This chain uses TRBV14 with TRBJ1-2; no definite D call. Germline CDR1 is SGHDN and CDR2 is FVKESK. Trimming shortened V by 0 bases and J by 4 bases, and 12 bases separated the two germline ends. The CDR3 loop spans 15 amino acids. The CDR3 reads CASSQDWQALYGYTF. The CDR3 DNA is TGTGCCAGCAGCCAAGATTGGCAGGCGCTCTATGGCTACACCTTC.